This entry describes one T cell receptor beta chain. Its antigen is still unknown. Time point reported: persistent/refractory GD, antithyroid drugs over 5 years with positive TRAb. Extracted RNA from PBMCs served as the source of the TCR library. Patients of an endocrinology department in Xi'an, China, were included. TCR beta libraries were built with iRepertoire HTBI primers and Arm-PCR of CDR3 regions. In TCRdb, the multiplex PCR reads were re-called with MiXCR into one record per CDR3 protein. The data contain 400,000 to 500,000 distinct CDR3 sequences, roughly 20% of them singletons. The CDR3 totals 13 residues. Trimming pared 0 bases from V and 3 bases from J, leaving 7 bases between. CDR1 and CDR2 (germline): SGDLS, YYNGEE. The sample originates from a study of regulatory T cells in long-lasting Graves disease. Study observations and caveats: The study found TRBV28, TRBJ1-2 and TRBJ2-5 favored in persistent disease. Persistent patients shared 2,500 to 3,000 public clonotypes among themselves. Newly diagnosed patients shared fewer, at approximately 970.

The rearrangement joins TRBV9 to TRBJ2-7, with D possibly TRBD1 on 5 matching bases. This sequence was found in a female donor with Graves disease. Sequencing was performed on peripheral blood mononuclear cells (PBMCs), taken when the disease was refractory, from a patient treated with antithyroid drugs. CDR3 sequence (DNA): TGTGCCAGCAGCGTAGCTACAGGCTACGAGCAGTACTTC. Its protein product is CASSVATGYEQYF.